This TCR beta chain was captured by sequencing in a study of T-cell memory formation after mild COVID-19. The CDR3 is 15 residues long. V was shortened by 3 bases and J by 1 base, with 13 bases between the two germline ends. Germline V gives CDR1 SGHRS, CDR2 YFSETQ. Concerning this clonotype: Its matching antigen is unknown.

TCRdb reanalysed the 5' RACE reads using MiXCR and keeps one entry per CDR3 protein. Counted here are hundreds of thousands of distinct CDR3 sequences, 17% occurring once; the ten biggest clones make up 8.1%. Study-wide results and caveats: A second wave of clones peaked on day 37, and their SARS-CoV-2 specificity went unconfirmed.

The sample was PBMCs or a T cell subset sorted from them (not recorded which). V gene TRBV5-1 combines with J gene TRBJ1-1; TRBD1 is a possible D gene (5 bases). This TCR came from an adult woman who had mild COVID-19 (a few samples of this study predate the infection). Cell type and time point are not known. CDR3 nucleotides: TGCGCCAGCAGCTGGGGGGTACGGAAGAACACTGAAGCTTTCTTT. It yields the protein CASSWGVRKNTEAFF.